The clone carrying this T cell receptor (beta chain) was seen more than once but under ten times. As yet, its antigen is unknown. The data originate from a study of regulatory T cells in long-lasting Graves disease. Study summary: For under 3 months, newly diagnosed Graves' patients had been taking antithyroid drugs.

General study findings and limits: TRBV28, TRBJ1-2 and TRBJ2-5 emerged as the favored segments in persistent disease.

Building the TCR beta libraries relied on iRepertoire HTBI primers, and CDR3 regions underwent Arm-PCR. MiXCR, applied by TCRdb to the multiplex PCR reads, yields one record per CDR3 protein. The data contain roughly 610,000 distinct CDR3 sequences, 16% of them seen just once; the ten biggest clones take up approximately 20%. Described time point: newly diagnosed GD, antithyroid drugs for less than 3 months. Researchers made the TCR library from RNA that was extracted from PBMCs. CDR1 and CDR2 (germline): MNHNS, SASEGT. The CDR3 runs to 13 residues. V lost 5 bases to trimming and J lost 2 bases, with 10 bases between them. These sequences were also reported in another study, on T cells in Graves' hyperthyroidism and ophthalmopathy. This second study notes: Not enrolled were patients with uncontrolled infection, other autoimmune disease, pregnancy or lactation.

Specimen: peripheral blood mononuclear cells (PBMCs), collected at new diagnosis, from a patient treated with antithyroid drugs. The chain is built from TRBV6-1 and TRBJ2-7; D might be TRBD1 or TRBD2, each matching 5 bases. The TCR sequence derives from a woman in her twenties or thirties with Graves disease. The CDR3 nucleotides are TGTGCCAGCAGTACCGGGACGGCCTACGAGCAGTACTTC. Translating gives CASSTGTAYEQYF.